The entry that follows covers one T cell receptor beta chain sequence. Its antigen is unknown. Base-call qualities are not available, and no considerably larger clone is one nucleotide away. These data come from a study of cytomegalovirus exposure and HLA in healthy donors (dated by TCRdb to 2016 to 2017). With respect to the entire study: According to an earlier analysis of several hundred of the donors, about 179 million T cells yielded some 110 million unique TCR beta sequences and 250 to 350 Gb of sequence data. An early release that covered about 600 HLA-typed donors contained 250 to 350 gigabases of sequencing data and some 87 million unique TCR sequences. Of the roughly 400 genotyped donors, approximately 80% were placed in the genetic ancestry cluster associated with self-reported Caucasian donors. The study aimed to test whether cataloging public T cell receptors could reveal signatures of past pathogen exposure. The T cell repertoires of around 670 subjects were profiled by immunosequencing and related to cytomegalovirus serostatus. In addition to the first cohort of roughly 670 subjects, a separate validation cohort of 120 different subjects was used. To predict cytomegalovirus infection status, the study combined high-throughput TCR immunosequencing, statistical association of individual TCRs with disease status, and machine learning. To study patterns of TCR occurrence, a later analysis re-analyzed previously published TCR beta repertoires from around 660 donors and added high-resolution HLA genotyping. The later analysis used no new phenotypic data to find candidate immune exposures, relying instead on TCR beta sequences and their occurrence across donors. An earlier analysis of approximately 580 of the donors used high-throughput TCR beta sequencing to judge whether each TCR beta V gene segment behaved as functional or pseudogenic. Donor age, sex, ethnicity and CMV serostatus were collected together with the repertoire data. A later genetic analysis used genome-wide SNP genotypes for about three fifths of the 666 donors, treating that subset as a discovery cohort. Every discovery cohort repertoire had been produced on one sequencing platform. Both class I and class II loci were covered by HLA typing, at four-digit resolution. Typing coverage differed by locus: A, B, C, DRB1 and DQB1 were typed in roughly 620-640 donors, DQA1 in roughly 510, DPA1 in around 580, and DPB1 in approximately 450. Several DR-DQ haplotypes were handled as single units for association and clustering, since linkage in the cohort was strong. Among some 400 genotyped donors of the cohort, an average of roughly 230,000 unique TCR beta nucleotide sequences was sequenced per donor, of which about 18% were non-productive. What the research found in general, with its limitations: In an earlier analysis of 500 to 650 of the donors, most TCR beta V segments appeared in productive rearrangements about 90% or about 30% of the time, broadly matching IMGT annotations. According to the authors, the approach could potentially be generalized to other disease states and immunological phenotypes. Several of the top co-occurrence clusters appeared to be linked to parvovirus B19, influenza, CMV and Epstein-Barr virus, according to a later analysis. At a false discovery rate of 0.05, a later analysis linked around 15,000 TCR beta sequences to specific HLA alleles. Linkage disequilibrium might explain the correlated functional status among segregating V segments, but an unknown experimental factor could not be excluded. The classifier was reported to diagnose cytomegalovirus status with high specificity and sensitivity in both the original and validation cohorts. The earlier analysis of about 600 of the donors excluded 15 to 20 rarely observed V segments, including chromosome 9 orphons, because counts were too low. Because the 87-base-pair reads could not distinguish some IMGT-functional V segments, including TRBV6-2 and TRBV6-3, those segments were excluded. A later analysis found that HLA-associated TCR beta chains were more clonally expanded and had lower generation probabilities than equally common non-associated chains. The study gave a list of over 150 TCR beta chains associated with cytomegalovirus. HLA typing was unavailable for some donors at each locus, so association tests used only the typed subset. A cluster of highly shared sequence variants was judged likely to be a technical artifact of the sequencing pipeline. This cohort had only TCR beta chains sequenced, and the lack of alpha or paired-chain data limited which features could be detected. In a later analysis, TCR association rates were found to vary across HLA loci, with the most associated TCRs seen for DRB1 alleles and the fewest for HLA-C alleles. Three of the identified cytomegalovirus-associated TCR beta chains were confirmed in vitro to be specific for cytomegalovirus antigens. Most TCR sequences were observed very rarely across donors, whereas some public TCRs were present in many individuals. Sequencing depth was assumed to be roughly uniform across donors in the presence/absence analyses, though that assumption may not hold. A further reported finding was that TCR beta sequences accurately predicted the HLA-A and HLA-B alleles for most subjects in the first cohort. Strong co-occurrence of HLA alleles, especially DR and DQ, made assigning TCR associations to individual alleles difficult. According to a later analysis, most CMV-associated TCR beta chains appeared to be HLA-restricted, and the HLA associations seemed to be driven largely by CMV exposure. CMV serostatus was the only immune exposure information available for the cohort. An association between a missense DCLRE1C variant and V-gene and J-gene trimming of TCR beta chains was found in a later genetic analysis and replicated in an independent cohort. Compared with the approximately 670-donor mean, donors in an Asian-associated ancestry cluster had fewer N-insertions in productive TCRs, according to a later genetic analysis.

V loses 3 bases at its end and J loses 1 base; junction bases beyond the gene matches: 8. The germline V gene (reference sequence) sets CDR1 to SEHNR and CDR2 to FQNEAQ. From the cysteine through the phenylalanine, the CDR3 covers 18 amino acids. The retained sequence is limited to the CDR3, 54 bases, with the frame set at the first base. The cohort consisted of approximately 670 healthy bone marrow donors. At the time of sampling, every cohort member was nominally healthy, though immune exposures that went unrecorded were likely present. The donor tested CMV seronegative and was one of the 352 seronegative cohort members. A peripheral blood sample was provided by each donor, and peripheral blood mononuclear cells were used for TCR beta sequencing. The Qiagen DNeasy Blood Extraction Kit was used to extract genomic DNA from the blood cell samples. Library preparation was by the immunoSEQ multiplex PCR assay. A mixture of 60 forward primers for TCR Vbeta segments and 13 reverse primers for TCR Jbeta segments was used in the multiplex PCR. A multiplex PCR assay on genomic DNA amplified the CDR3 region of rearranged TCR beta genes. Amplified TCR beta libraries were sequenced as 87-base-pair reads on the Illumina HiSeq System. Per the authors' processing: Across the 670 or so repertoires, a later analysis counted 78 million or so unique TCR beta chains, 8.5 million to 12 million of which were shared by at least two donors. A nearest-neighbor algorithm error-corrected the raw reads and collapsed the reads into unique sequences, merging closely related sequences to remove PCR and sequencing errors. Alignment of CDR3 sequences to IMGT reference sequences was used to assign V, D and J gene segments. Each retained sequence needed at least a six-nucleotide match to both a V gene segment and a J gene segment. A rearrangement counted as productive if the CDR3 had no stop codons and remained in frame with V and J, and every other rearrangement counted as non-productive. Following IMGT convention, CDR3 was defined as the stretch from the second conserved V-encoded cysteine to the conserved J-encoded phenylalanine. The earlier analysis of some 540 of the donors excluded any sequence lacking an unambiguous match to a single V gene segment. In an earlier analysis of several hundred of the donors, a V segment was called functional when productive rearrangements were above 56.7%, and segregating when the standard deviation between donors exceeded 5%. A statistical classification framework was developed to diagnose cytomegalovirus status using the catalog of TCR beta chain sequences. V and J gene assignment, in a later analysis, came from comparing TCR nucleotide sequences with IMGT/GENE-DB human TR gene sequences. A later analysis assigned CDR3 sequences and most-parsimonious VDJ recombination scenarios with the TCRdist pipeline. In a later analysis, each TCR beta chain was defined by its CDR3 amino acid sequence together with its V-gene family, and reads lacking a unique V-gene family were excluded. In a later analysis, a few hundred highly shared, low-generation-probability nucleotide sequences were removed to address suspected cross-contamination and a sequencing artifact. For each public chain, a later analysis derived a clonal expansion index from normalized ranks of inferred template counts within each repertoire. A later analysis computed generation probabilities with a VDJ recombination model fitted to out-of-frame rearrangements, and checked the results against IGoR. In a later analysis, TCR-TCR, TCR-HLA and TCR-CMV co-occurrence was scored with hypergeometric tests, and a repertoire-size bias correction was applied to TCR pairs. A later analysis estimated false discovery rates by permuting HLA or CMV assignments 20 times. In a later analysis, co-occurring TCRs were grouped using DBSCAN, and TCRdist sequence similarity was added for clustering within HLA-allele-positive subsets. For co-occurrence clustering, repertoires with fewer than 30,000 or more than 120,000 public chains were excluded, along with five repertoires with anomalous nucleotide sharing. The immuneACCESS repertoire file appears here via TCRdb, limited to in-frame rearrangements. These files lack a portion of the clones; in checked studies, under half of the deficit traces to unresolved V genes, and the cause of the others is not known. The DNA was the basis for D and trimming; V, J and clone size are from that table. For this sample the table gives about 230,000 clones, of which about 85% were detected only once. Of the sample, approximately 0.24% falls within the top ten clones.

The sequenced material came from PBMCs. The V and J segments used are TRBV7-9 and TRBJ2-3, with 12 bases in between that match TRBD2. The sequence was obtained from a girl aged 2 to 10 in good health and CMV-seronegative. The CDR3 amino acid sequence is: CASSFAVTSGRGTDTQYF. The base sequence is TGTGCCAGCAGCTTTGCGGTGACTAGCGGGAGAGGCACAGATACGCAGTATTTT.